Listed below are T cell receptor beta chains from one sample, sequenced in a study of shared clonotypes between healthy human individuals. The assay was immunoSEQ multiplex PCR, and TCRdb's table has in-frame clones only and misses some. This sample has under 700,000 clones; roughly 95% occur once, and the top ten carry approximately 0.11%. Input material: naive CD8+ T cells sorted from blood. Source of these receptors: a woman in her thirties in good health. CDR3s include the opening cysteine and the closing phenylalanine or tryptophan. A D gene is named only where the DNA matches it firmly. Expanded clones get a size class; other rows say once, few or many, or leave the size out.

v_gene,d_gene,len,j_gene,abundance,CDR3nt,CDR3aa
TRBV2,NA,14,TRBJ2-2,NA,TGTGCCAGCCATGGGACGGCGAACACCGGGGAGCTGTTTTTT,CASHGTANTGELFF
TRBV27,NA,16,TRBJ2-7,NA,TGTGCCAGCAGTCCATACCGGGACGGGAGCTCCTACGAGCAGTACTTC,CASSPYRDGSSYEQYF
TRBV27,NA,15,TRBJ2-7,NA,TGTGCCAGCAGTACGAACCGGGAGCAGGCATACGAGCAGTACTTC,CASSTNREQAYEQYF
TRBV7-2,NA,13,TRBJ1-1,NA,TGTGCCAGCAGCTTAGCTCACGGGACTGAAGCTTTCTTT,CASSLAHGTEAFF
TRBV7-8,TRBD2,15,TRBJ2-7,NA,TGTGCCAGCAGCTTAGGGACTAGCGAAAGATACGAGCAGTACTTC,CASSLGTSERYEQYF
TRBV7-9,NA,15,TRBJ1-1,NA,TGTGCCAGCGACTCGGGCGGCCCTATGAACACTGAAGCTTTCTTT,CASDSGGPMNTEAFF
TRBV9,TRBD1,15,TRBJ1-1,once,TGTGCCAGCAGCGTAACGACAGGGGGCGGAACTGAAGCTTTCTTT,CASSVTTGGGTEAFF
TRBV28,NA,13,TRBJ2-7,NA,TGTGCCAGCACCTTAGGCCGGGTAACCGAGCAGTACTTC,CASTLGRVTEQYF
TRBV12-1,NA,15,TRBJ2-3,NA,TGTGCCAGCAAGGCGAGGCGGGAGGAGACAGATACGCAGTATTTT,CASKARREETDTQYF
TRBV10-3,NA,15,TRBJ2-1,NA,TGTGCCATCCGGCCGACGGGGGAGCGCTACAATGAGCAGTTCTTC,CAIRPTGERYNEQFF
TRBV27,NA,19,TRBJ2-7,NA,TGTGCCAGCAGCTCCCTACGGGACGTCGGCGGACCGACCTCCTACGAGCAGTACTTC,CASSSLRDVGGPTSYEQYF
TRBV27,NA,13,TRBJ2-2,few,TGTGCCAGCAGTTTATGGGGGACCGGGGAGCTGTTTTTT,CASSLWGTGELFF
TRBV28,TRBD1,13,TRBJ1-4,NA,TGTGCCAGCAGCTTGGGACAGGGGGGGAAACTGTTTTTT,CASSLGQGGKLFF
TRBV29-1,NA,14,TRBJ1-2,few,TGCAGCGTTGAAGATCGAGGGACACTTAATGGCTACACCTTC,CSVEDRGTLNGYTF
TRBV28,NA,16,TRBJ2-7,NA,TGTGCCAGCAGTCCAAGGGGGAGGGGCCCGGGCTACGAGCAGTACTTC,CASSPRGRGPGYEQYF
TRBV7-9,NA,16,TRBJ2-3,NA,TGTGCCAGCAGCTTAGACTCGGAGGGCCTCACAGATACGCAGTATTTT,CASSLDSEGLTDTQYF
TRBV29-1,NA,10,TRBJ2-1,NA,TGCAGCGTTGAGTACAGGGAGCAGTTCTTC,CSVEYREQFF
TRBV27,TRBD2,14,TRBJ2-1,NA,TGTGCCAGCAGTTCGGGAGGGGAGCTAAATGAGCAGTTCTTC,CASSSGGELNEQFF
TRBV9,TRBD2,17,TRBJ2-1,NA,TGTGCCAGCAGCGTCCCAGGAGCGGGAAGCTCCTACAATGAGCAGTTCTTC,CASSVPGAGSSYNEQFF
TRBV29-1,NA,14,TRBJ2-3,NA,TGCAGCGGATCTCACAGCGGCTTCACAGATACGCAGTATTTT,CSGSHSGFTDTQYF
TRBV7-2,TRBD2,15,TRBJ2-7,NA,TGTGCCAGCAGCTTACTAGCGGATAGCTCCTACGAGCAGTACTTC,CASSLLADSSYEQYF
TRBV6-5,NA,12,TRBJ2-2,NA,TGTGCCAGCAGTTTTACCACCGGGGAGCTGTTTTTT,CASSFTTGELFF
TRBV28,NA,14,TRBJ1-2,few,TGTGCCAGCAGCCAACCACTGACTGGGGGAGGCTACACCTTC,CASSQPLTGGGYTF
TRBV5-8,NA,14,TRBJ2-7,NA,TGTGCCAGCAGCTTGGGGGTCAGCTCCTACGAGCAGTACTTC,CASSLGVSSYEQYF
TRBV5-4,TRBD2,19,TRBJ2-1,NA,TGTGCCAGCAGCTTGGGGATGGGGACTAGCGGGAGAGGGGACAATGAGCAGTTCTTC,CASSLGMGTSGRGDNEQFF
TRBV27,TRBD2,14,TRBJ2-3,NA,TGTGCCAGCAGGAGACTAGCTTCGACAGATACGCAGTATTTT,CASRRLASTDTQYF
TRBV13,NA,13,TRBJ2-7,NA,TGTGCCAGCAGCTTAGCCGGTTCCCGCGAGCAGTACTTC,CASSLAGSREQYF
TRBV7-6,NA,14,TRBJ2-1,NA,TGTGCCAGCAGCCCCCTGCGACGCGGTGGCGAGCAGTTCTTC,CASSPLRRGGEQFF
TRBV11-2,NA,15,TRBJ2-7,NA,TGTGCCAGCAGCTTAGAGAGGGTCCTATCCTACGAGCAGTACTTC,CASSLERVLSYEQYF
TRBV28,TRBD1,16,TRBJ2-3,NA,TGTGCCAGCAGCGTGAGGGGGACAGGGAGCACAGATACGCAGTATTTT,CASSVRGTGSTDTQYF
TRBV27,NA,12,TRBJ1-1,NA,TGTGCCAGCAGTTCCGGAGCATTGGAAGCTTTCTTT,CASSSGALEAFF
TRBV10-3,TRBD2,14,TRBJ2-7,once,TGTGCCATCAGGGGACTAGCGGCGGGTGGTGAGCAGTACTTC,CAIRGLAAGGEQYF
TRBV13,TRBD2,13,TRBJ2-7,NA,TGTGCCAGCAGCTTGGGGAGGGACGACGAGCAGTACTTC,CASSLGRDDEQYF
TRBV4-2,TRBD1,13,TRBJ1-1,NA,TGTGCCAGCAGCCAAGCCCTTTGCAGGGGGGGACCCTTT,CASSQALCRGGPF
TRBV7-2,TRBD2,16,TRBJ2-4,NA,TGTGCCAGCAGCCGGGAGGGGGAAGGAGCCAAAAACATTCAGTACTTC,CASSREGEGAKNIQYF
TRBV28,TRBD2,13,TRBJ2-7,NA,TGTGCCAGCAGTTCCTATACTAGCGGTACGCAGTACTTC,CASSSYTSGTQYF
TRBV27,TRBD1,15,TRBJ2-7,NA,TGTGCCAGCAGTTATCGACAGGGGGGCCCCTACGAGCAGTACTTC,CASSYRQGGPYEQYF
TRBV27,NA,13,TRBJ2-7,NA,TGTGCCAGCAGTTTAGGCCCCTCCTACGAGCAGTACTTC,CASSLGPSYEQYF
TRBV2,NA,14,TRBJ2-7,NA,TGTGCCAGCAGTTATGGAGGGGGACCCTACGAGCAGTACTTC,CASSYGGGPYEQYF
TRBV5-4,NA,15,TRBJ2-7,once,TGTGCCAGCAGTCCCATCCCGGCGGGGCCTGACGAGCAGTACTTC,CASSPIPAGPDEQYF
TRBV5-1,TRBD1,15,TRBJ1-1,once,TGCGCCAGCAGCTTCAACAGGGGGCGGAACACTGAAGCTTTCTTT,CASSFNRGRNTEAFF
TRBV14,NA,13,TRBJ2-7,once,TGTGCCAGCAGCCGGACGGTGACCTGGGAGCAGTACTTC,CASSRTVTWEQYF
TRBV7-9,NA,15,TRBJ1-5,NA,TGTGCCAGCAGCTTATACGGGGACAACAATCAGCCCCAGCATTTT,CASSLYGDNNQPQHF
TRBV7-2,TRBD2,19,TRBJ2-2,NA,TGTGCCAGCAGCTTATTACCCCCCGGACTAGCGGGGAACACCGGGGAGCTGTTTTTT,CASSLLPPGLAGNTGELFF
TRBV4-1,NA,15,TRBJ1-1,NA,TGCGCCAGCAGCCAAGGTCAGGTGATGAACACTGAAGCTTTCTTT,CASSQGQVMNTEAFF
TRBV7-9,TRBD1,15,TRBJ2-7,NA,TGTGCCAGCAGCTTAGCGACAGGGTTATTAGACGAGCAGTACTTC,CASSLATGLLDEQYF
TRBV7-9,NA,12,TRBJ2-7,NA,TGTGCCAGCAGCCAAGTCTCCTACGAGCAGTACTTC,CASSQVSYEQYF
TRBV7-9,TRBD1,16,TRBJ1-2,few,TGTGCCAGCAGCTTACATACGGGACAGGACCGTTTTGGCTACACCTTC,CASSLHTGQDRFGYTF